This T cell receptor (beta chain) was retrieved from a study of metastatic and nonmetastatic thyroid tumors. Study-wide findings and caveats: A significant increase in TCR beta diversity was reportedly seen in malignant thyroid tumors relative to benign nodules, in blood and tumor.

Thyroid surgery was performed in patients who had received no treatment beforehand. Notes on this clone: Antigen: not known. Germline and junction disagree at one end, which may indicate a read error.

The CDR3 spans 15 residues. CDR1 is DFQATT and CDR2 is SNEGSKA in the germline V gene (reference sequence). Authors' data handling: A papillary thyroid cancer distant-metastasis classifier was built from CDR3 differences across clinicopathological groups. TCRdb re-analyzed the PCR reads through MiXCR. The V and J calls come from TCRdb's annotation, not from the publication. There are approximately 32,000 clones in the sample; 21% occur only once, and approximately 3% lies in the top ten. The material sequenced was tumor tissue. This sequence was found in a male donor with papillary thyroid cancer or a benign thyroid nodule (not recorded which). Some clones in this sample may be carry-over from other donors' samples. The chain joins TRBV20-1 to TRBJ2-2; possible D gene TRBD1, 5 bases. The CDR3, as DNA: TGCAGTGCTAGAGATGCGGCCTTGGACACCTGGGAGCTGTTTTTT. This translates into CSARDAALDTWELFF.